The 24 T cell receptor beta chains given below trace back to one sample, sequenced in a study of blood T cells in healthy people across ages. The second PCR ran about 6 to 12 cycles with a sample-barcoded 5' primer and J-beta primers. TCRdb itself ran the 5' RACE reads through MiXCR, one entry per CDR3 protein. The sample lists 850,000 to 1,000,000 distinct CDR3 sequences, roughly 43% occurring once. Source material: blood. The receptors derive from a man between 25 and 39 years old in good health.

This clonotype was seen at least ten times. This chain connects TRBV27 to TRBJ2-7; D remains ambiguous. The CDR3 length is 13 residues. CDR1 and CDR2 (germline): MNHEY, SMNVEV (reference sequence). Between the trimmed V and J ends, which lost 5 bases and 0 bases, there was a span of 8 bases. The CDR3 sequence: CASSPTPSYEQYF. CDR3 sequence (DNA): TGTGCCAGCAGTCCTACCCCCTCCTACGAGCAGTACTTC.

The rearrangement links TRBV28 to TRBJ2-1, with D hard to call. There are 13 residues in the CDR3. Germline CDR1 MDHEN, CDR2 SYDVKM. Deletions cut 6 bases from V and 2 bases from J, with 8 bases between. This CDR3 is CASRGRTYNEQFF. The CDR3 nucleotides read TGTGCCAGCAGGGGAAGGACCTACAATGAGCAGTTCTTC. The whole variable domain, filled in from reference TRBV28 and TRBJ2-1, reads DVKVTQSSRYLVKRTGEKVFLECVQDMDHENMFWYRQDPGLGLRLIYFSYDVKMKEKGDIPEGYSVSREKKERFSLILESASTNQTSMYLCASRGRTYNEQFFGPGTRLTVL.

This CDR3 is CASSDGQGARWEQPQHF. The DNA of the CDR3 is TGTGCCAGCAGTGACGGACAGGGGGCGCGTTGGGAACAGCCCCAGCATTTT. V and J are TRBV12-3 or TRBV12-4 and TRBJ1-5, with TRBD1 matching 11 bases. This CDR3 contains 17 residues. V lost 5 bases to trimming and J lost 7 bases; unmatched junction nucleotides: 13.

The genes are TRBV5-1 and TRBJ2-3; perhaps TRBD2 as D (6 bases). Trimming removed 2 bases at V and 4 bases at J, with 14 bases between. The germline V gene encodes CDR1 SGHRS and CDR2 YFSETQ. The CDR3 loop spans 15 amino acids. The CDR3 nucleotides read TGCGCCAGCAGCTTCCTTGGAGGGGTCGCAGATACGCAGTATTTT. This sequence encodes CASSFLGGVADTQYF.

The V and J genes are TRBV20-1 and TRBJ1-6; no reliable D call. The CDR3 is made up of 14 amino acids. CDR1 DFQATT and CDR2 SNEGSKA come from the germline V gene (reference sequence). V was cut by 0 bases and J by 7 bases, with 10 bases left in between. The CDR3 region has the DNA TGCAGTGCTAGAGACCAGGACCGAAATTCACCCCTCCACTTT. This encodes CSARDQDRNSPLHF.

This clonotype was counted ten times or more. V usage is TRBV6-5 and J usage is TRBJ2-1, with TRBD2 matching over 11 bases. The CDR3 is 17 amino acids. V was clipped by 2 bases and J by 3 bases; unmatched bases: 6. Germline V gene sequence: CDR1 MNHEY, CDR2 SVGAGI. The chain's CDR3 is CASSYNTLAGGYNEQFF. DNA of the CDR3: TGTGCCAGCAGTTACAACACTCTAGCGGGGGGCTACAATGAGCAGTTCTTC.

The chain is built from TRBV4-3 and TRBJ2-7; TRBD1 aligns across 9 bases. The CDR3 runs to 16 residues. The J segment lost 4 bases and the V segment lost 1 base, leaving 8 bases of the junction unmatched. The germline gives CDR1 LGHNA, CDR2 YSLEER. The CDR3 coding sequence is TGCGCCAGCAGCCAAGCCCCAATCGGACAGGGGTACGAGCAGTACTTC. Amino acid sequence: CASSQAPIGQGYEQYF.

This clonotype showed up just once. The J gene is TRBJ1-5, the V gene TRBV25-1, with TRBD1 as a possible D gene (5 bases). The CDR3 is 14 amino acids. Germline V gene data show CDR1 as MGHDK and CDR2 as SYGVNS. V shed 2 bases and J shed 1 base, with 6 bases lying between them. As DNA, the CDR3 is TGTGCCAGCAGTGAACCAGGGAGCAATCAGCCCCAGCATTTT. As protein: CASSEPGSNQPQHF.

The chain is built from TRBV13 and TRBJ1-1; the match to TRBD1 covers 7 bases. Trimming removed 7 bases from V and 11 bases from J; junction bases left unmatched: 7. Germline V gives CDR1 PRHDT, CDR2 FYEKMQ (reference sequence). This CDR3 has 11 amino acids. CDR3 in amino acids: CASTLTGTAFF. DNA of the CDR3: TGTGCCAGCACCCTGACAGGGACCGCTTTCTTT.

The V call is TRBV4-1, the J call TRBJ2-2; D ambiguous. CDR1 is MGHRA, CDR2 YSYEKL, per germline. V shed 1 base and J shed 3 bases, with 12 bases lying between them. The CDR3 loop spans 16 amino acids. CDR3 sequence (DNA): TGCGCCAGCAGCCAAGGTTTGGCCCCCTACACCGGGGAGCTGTTTTTT. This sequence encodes CASSQGLAPYTGELFF.

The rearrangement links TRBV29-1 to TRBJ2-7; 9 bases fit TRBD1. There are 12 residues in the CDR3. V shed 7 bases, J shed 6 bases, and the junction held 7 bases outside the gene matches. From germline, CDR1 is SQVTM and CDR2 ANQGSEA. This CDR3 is CSARDRDREQYF. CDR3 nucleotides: TGCAGCGCTCGGGACAGGGACCGCGAGCAGTACTTC.

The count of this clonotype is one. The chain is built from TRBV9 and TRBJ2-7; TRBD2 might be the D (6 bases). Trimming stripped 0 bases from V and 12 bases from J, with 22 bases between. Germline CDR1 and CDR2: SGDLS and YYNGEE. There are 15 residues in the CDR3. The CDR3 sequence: CASSVEPASRGRMYF. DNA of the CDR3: TGTGCCAGCAGCGTAGAGCCGGCGTCGCGGGGCCGCATGTACTTC.

This CDR3 reads CASSFARTDQETQYF. The CDR3, as DNA: TGTGCCAGCAGTTTTGCTCGCACAGACCAAGAGACCCAGTACTTC. This chain links TRBV12-3 or TRBV12-4 with TRBJ2-5; D ambiguous. V was cut by 3 bases and J by 0 bases, with 11 bases left in between. The CDR3 consists of 15 residues.

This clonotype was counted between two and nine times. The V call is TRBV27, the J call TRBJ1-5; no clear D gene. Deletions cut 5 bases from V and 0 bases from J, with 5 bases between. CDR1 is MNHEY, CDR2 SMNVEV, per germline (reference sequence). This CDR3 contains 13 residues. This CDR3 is CASSGYSNQPQHF. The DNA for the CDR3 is TGTGCCAGCAGTGGTTATAGCAATCAGCCCCAGCATTTT.

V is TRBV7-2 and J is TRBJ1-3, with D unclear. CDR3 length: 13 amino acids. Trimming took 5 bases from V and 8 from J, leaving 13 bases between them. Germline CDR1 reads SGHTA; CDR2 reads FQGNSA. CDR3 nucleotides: TGTGCCAGCAGCCCGGTCATAGCCGACACCATATATTTT. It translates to CASSPVIADTIYF.

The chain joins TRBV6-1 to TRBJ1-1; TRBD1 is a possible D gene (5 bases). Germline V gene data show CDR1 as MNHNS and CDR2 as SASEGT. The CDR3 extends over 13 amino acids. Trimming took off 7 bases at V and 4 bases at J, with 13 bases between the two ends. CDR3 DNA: TGTGCCAGCACGGGACTGGGGGGCACTGAAGCTTTCTTT. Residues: CASTGLGGTEAFF.

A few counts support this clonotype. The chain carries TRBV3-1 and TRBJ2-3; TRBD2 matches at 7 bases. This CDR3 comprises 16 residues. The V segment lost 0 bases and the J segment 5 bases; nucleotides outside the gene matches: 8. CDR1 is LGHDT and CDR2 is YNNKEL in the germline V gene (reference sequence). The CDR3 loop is CASSQDGRGVVDTQYF. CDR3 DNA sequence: TGTGCCAGCAGCCAAGATGGGAGGGGAGTGGTAGATACGCAGTATTTT.

CDR3 bases: TGTGCCAGCAGGTCCGGGACAGGGGGCTCATATGAGCAGTTCTTC. Its translation: CASRSGTGGSYEQFF. The chain joins TRBV6-6 to TRBJ2-1, with TRBD1 identical over 12 bases. The CDR3 extends over 15 amino acids. V gave up 6 bases and J gave up 8 bases; unmatched junction bases: 8. Germline CDR1 MNHNY, CDR2 SVGAGI (reference sequence).

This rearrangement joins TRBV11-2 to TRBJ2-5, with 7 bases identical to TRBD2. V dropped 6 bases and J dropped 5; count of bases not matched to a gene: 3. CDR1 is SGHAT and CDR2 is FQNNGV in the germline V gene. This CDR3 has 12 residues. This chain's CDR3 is CASRMGGETQYF. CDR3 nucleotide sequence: TGTGCCAGCAGGATGGGAGGGGAGACCCAGTACTTC.

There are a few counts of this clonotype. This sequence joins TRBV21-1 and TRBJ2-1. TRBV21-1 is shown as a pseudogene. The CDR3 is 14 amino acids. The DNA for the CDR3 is TGTGCCAGCAGCCCTCATAGCTCCTACAATGAGCAGTTCTTC. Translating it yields CASSPHSSYNEQFF.

CDR3 sequence (DNA): TGTGCCAGCAGCGTAGCTGGGGAGAACACTGAAGCTTTCTTT. It codes for CASSVAGENTEAFF. J is TRBJ1-1 and V is TRBV9; D ambiguous. The CDR3 consists of 14 residues. The V gene lost 0 bases and the J gene lost 1 base, with 7 bases spanning the gap. Per the germline V gene, CDR1 is SGDLS and CDR2 is YYNGEE.

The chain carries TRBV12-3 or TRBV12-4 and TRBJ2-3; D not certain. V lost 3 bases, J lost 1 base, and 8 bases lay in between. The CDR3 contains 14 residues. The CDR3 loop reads CASSFAFRTDTQYF. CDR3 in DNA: TGTGCCAGCAGTTTTGCTTTCCGCACAGATACGCAGTATTTT.

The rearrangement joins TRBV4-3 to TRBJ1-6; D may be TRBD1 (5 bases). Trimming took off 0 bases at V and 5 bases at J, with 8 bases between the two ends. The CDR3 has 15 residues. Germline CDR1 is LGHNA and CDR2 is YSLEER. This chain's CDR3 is CASSQDGTDNSPLHF. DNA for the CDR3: TGCGCCAGCAGCCAAGATGGGACGGATAATTCACCCCTCCACTTT.

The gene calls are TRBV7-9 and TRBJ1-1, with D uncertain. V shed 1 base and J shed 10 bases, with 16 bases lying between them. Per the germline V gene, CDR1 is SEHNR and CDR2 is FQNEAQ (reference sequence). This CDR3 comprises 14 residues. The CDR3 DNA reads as TGTGCCAGCAGCTTAGTGGTGATCAGGATTCGAGCTTTCTTT. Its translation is CASSLVVIRIRAFF.